The clone carrying this TCR beta chain was counted only a few times. Its antigen is unknown. The whole isolated RNA underwent reverse transcription, so sequencing captured expressed TCRB transcripts. An average approximately 3.7 million reads came from naive, central memory and regulatory T cell samples. Using immunoSEQ multiplex PCR, the repertoire was profiled, and TCRdb retains in-frame clones only, with some absent. This sample has hundreds of thousands of clones; around 15% occur once, and the top ten carry approximately 0.087%. This sample is drawn from a study of beta chain features in type 1 diabetes. Study observations and caveats: The VDJ junctions of type 1 diabetes patients carried fewer insertions and more deletions. The study found moderately but significantly shorter TCRB CDR3s in all four CD4+ subsets of Type 1 diabetes patients.

CD4+ cells of the naive, central memory, regulatory and stem cell-like memory types were sorted via CD45RO/CCR7/CD25/CD127/CD95/CD27. Germline V gives CDR1 SNHLY, CDR2 FYNNEI. Trimming removed 9 bases at V and 2 bases at J, with 13 bases between. This CDR3 comprises 13 residues. V and J are TRBV2 and TRBJ1-2; weak D call: TRBD1 (6 bases). The TCR originated in a young man in good health. The sample consisted of naive CD4+ T cells from blood. DNA of the CDR3: TGTGCCAGTAAGGACAGTCTAAACTATGGCTACACCTTC. Translating gives CASKDSLNYGYTF.